The rows below give T cell receptor beta chains drawn from one sample of a study of human T cells and chemical hapten exposure. TCRdb passed the RACE reads through MiXCR, listing each CDR3 protein once. The table lists roughly 100,000 distinct CDR3 sequences, roughly 12% of them singletons. The source material was whole blood, sampled in connection with sensitization to the hapten diphenylcyclopropenone (DPC). Source of these receptors: a woman aged 45-65 years with alopecia areata. Some clones in this sample may be carry-over from other donors' samples. Each CDR3 is given with its conserved first and last residue. D genes are given only for firm matches. Part of the rows lack a size; the others show once, few, many or a class for expanded clones.

TRBJ1-3,NA,few,TRBV6-5,CASRRGQENTIYF,TGTGCCAGCAGGCGGGGGCAGGAAAACACCATATATTTT
TRBJ1-3,NA,many,TRBV9,CASSPLKGAPGNTIYF,TGTGCCAGCAGCCCCCTGAAAGGGGCACCTGGAAACACCATATATTTT
TRBJ2-1,TRBD2,few,TRBV7-9,CASSHQTSGRYEQFF,TGTGCCAGCAGCCACCAGACTAGCGGGAGGTATGAGCAGTTCTTC
TRBJ2-3,NA,few,TRBV4-2,CASSQERHTDTQYF,TGTGCCAGCAGCCAAGAGCGGCACACAGATACGCAGTATTTT
TRBJ2-7,NA,few,TRBV15,CATSREADMSYEQYF,TGTGCCACCAGCAGAGAGGCGGACATGTCCTACGAGCAGTACTTC
TRBJ2-1,NA,NA,TRBV5-4,CASSPPAGQSSYNEQFF,TGTGCCAGCAGCCCCCCGGCAGGACAGAGCTCCTACAATGAGCAGTTCTTC
TRBJ2-6,TRBD1,many,TRBV4-3,CASSQGGGGGANVLTF,TGCGCCAGCAGCCAAGGAGGGGGCGGTGGGGCCAACGTCCTGACTTTC
TRBJ2-2,NA,many,TRBV7-6,CASSSGISTNTGELFF,TGTGCCAGCAGCTCTGGAATTTCCACGAACACCGGGGAGCTGTTTTTT
TRBJ2-2,NA,few,TRBV14,CASSQDTGTGELFF,TGTGCCAGCAGCCAAGATACGGGCACCGGGGAGCTGTTTTTT
TRBJ1-2,NA,NA,TRBV4-3,CASSQDDGNYGYTF,TGCGCCAGCAGCCAAGACGACGGCAACTATGGCTACACCTTC
TRBJ1-1,TRBD1,many,TRBV12-3/TRBV12-4,CASSLGQDAAAFF,TGTGCCAGCAGTTTGGGACAGGACGCCGCAGCTTTCTTT
TRBJ2-6,TRBD1,many,TRBV7-9,CASSLHRQGLYSGANVLTF,TGTGCCAGCAGCTTACATAGACAGGGCCTCTACTCTGGGGCCAACGTCCTGACTTTC
TRBJ1-5,NA,few,TRBV6-5,CASSYSQGGNQPQHF,TGTGCCAGCAGTTACTCGCAAGGGGGCAATCAGCCCCAGCATTTT
TRBJ1-6,TRBD1,few,TRBV5-1,CASSLGQDESPLHF,TGCGCCAGCAGCTTAGGACAGGACGAATCACCCCTCCACTTT
TRBJ1-1,NA,many,TRBV7-2,CASSKNFEAFF,TGTGCCAGCAGCAAGAACTTCGAAGCTTTCTTT
TRBJ1-2,NA,NA,TRBV27,CASSLGGSGYGYTF,TGTGCCAGCAGTTTAGGAGGGTCGGGCTATGGCTACACCTTC
TRBJ2-6,NA,many,TRBV25-1,CASNPSGSGANVLTF,TGTGCCAGCAACCCCTCAGGCTCTGGGGCCAACGTCCTGACTTTC
TRBJ1-1,NA,few,TRBV20-1,CSASTSGNPEAFF,TGCAGTGCTAGTACATCAGGGAACCCTGAAGCTTTCTTT
TRBJ2-1,TRBD2,few,TRBV7-2,CASSYSGGSYNEQFF,TGTGCCAGCAGCTATAGCGGGGGATCCTACAATGAGCAGTTCTTC
TRBJ2-1,NA,few,TRBV7-6,CASSPRGWADSYNEQFF,TGTGCCAGCAGCCCCCGGGGTTGGGCGGACTCCTACAATGAGCAGTTCTTC
TRBJ1-1,TRBD1,NA,TRBV2,CASSAGGTEAFF,TGTGCCAGCAGTGCAGGGGGAACTGAAGCTTTCTTT
TRBJ1-3,TRBD1,NA,TRBV29-1,CSVLPGQGYTIYF,TGCAGCGTCCTGCCGGGACAGGGGTACACCATATATTTT
TRBJ2-3,NA,NA,TRBV7-9,CASSLDPRSPDTQYF,TGTGCCAGCAGCTTAGATCCGCGTTCGCCAGATACGCAGTATTTT
TRBJ1-2,NA,many,TRBV7-6,CASSPRPADSNYGYTF,TGTGCCAGCAGCCCTCGTCCAGCCGACAGTAACTATGGCTACACCTTC
TRBJ2-2,NA,NA,TRBV7-7,CASSPTRGTTGELFF,TGTGCTAGCAGCCCGACCCGGGGGACCACCGGGGAGCTGTTTTTT
TRBJ2-7,TRBD2,many,TRBV27,CATGTSGAYEQYF,TGTGCCACCGGGACTAGCGGGGCCTACGAGCAGTACTTC
TRBJ1-2,NA,many,TRBV7-2,CASSPSFNNYGYTF,TGTGCCAGCAGCCCCTCCTTCAATAACTATGGCTACACCTTC
TRBJ2-3,NA,few,TRBV20-1,CSAPPPLDTQYF,TGCAGTGCTCCCCCCCCATTGGATACGCAGTATTTT
TRBJ2-1,TRBD2,NA,TRBV29-1,CSVSSGSDSYEQFF,TGCAGCGTTAGTAGCGGGAGTGACTCTTATGAGCAGTTCTTC
TRBJ2-5,NA,NA,TRBV7-2,CASSLSDYAAETQYF,TGTGCCAGCAGCTTATCGGACTACGCTGCGGAGACCCAGTACTTC
TRBJ1-6,NA,few,TRBV7-9,CASSPWATTDNSPLHF,TGTGCCAGCAGCCCCTGGGCCACGACGGATAATTCACCCCTCCACTTT
TRBJ2-7,NA,few,TRBV28,CASSSVQGSEQYF,TGTGCCAGCAGTTCGGTCCAGGGGAGCGAGCAGTACTTC
TRBJ2-1,TRBD2,few,TRBV7-2,CASSLRLAGVNEQFF,TGTGCCAGCAGCTTAAGACTAGCGGGAGTGAATGAGCAGTTCTTC
TRBJ2-1,NA,few,TRBV2,CASSPLAVTINEQFF,TGTGCCAGCAGCCCCTTAGCGGTAACGATTAATGAGCAGTTCTTC
TRBJ2-2,NA,few,TRBV7-9,CASRSTVANTGELFF,TGTGCCAGCAGGTCAACAGTCGCGAACACCGGGGAGCTGTTTTTT
TRBJ1-5,NA,NA,TRBV12-3/TRBV12-4,CASSLTGGRQPQHF,TGTGCCAGCAGTTTAACCGGGGGACGGCAGCCCCAGCATTTT
TRBJ1-3,NA,few,TRBV12-5,CASGGPGNTIYF,TGTGCTAGTGGGGGTCCTGGGAACACCATATATTTT
TRBJ2-1,NA,NA,TRBV5-1,CASSIPGTTYNEQFF,TGCGCCAGCAGCATTCCGGGAACCACCTACAATGAGCAGTTCTTC
TRBJ1-1,TRBD1,few,TRBV7-6,CASSAASGQGGGRMNTEAFF,TGTGCCAGCAGCGCAGCCTCCGGACAGGGAGGAGGAAGGATGAACACTGAAGCTTTCTTT
TRBJ2-1,NA,few,TRBV3-1,CASSQDFMREQFF,TGTGCCAGCAGCCAAGATTTCATGAGGGAGCAGTTCTTC
TRBJ1-1,TRBD1,few,TRBV10-3,CAISETLGQGAGNTEAFF,TGTGCCATCAGTGAAACCCTGGGACAGGGGGCAGGGAACACTGAAGCTTTCTTT
TRBJ1-4,TRBD1,NA,TRBV20-1,CSANVPGTENEKLFF,TGCAGTGCTAATGTTCCCGGGACAGAGAATGAAAAACTGTTTTTT
TRBJ2-2,TRBD1,many,TRBV28,CASSLSGGLNTGELFF,TGTGCCAGCAGCCTCTCAGGGGGCCTGAACACCGGGGAGCTGTTTTTT